The clone carrying this T cell receptor beta chain was counted between two and nine times. The antigen remains undetermined. This CDR3 has 16 residues. The V gene lost 0 bases and the J gene lost 0 bases, with 9 bases spanning the gap. Germline loops: CDR1 LGHNA, CDR2 YSLEER. The sample belongs to a study of T cell repertoires in cytomegalovirus infection. For the study at large: Public TCR beta signatures provided an indication of both CMV infection and a matching HLA type.

TCRdb reprocessed the reads with MiXCR, giving one entry per CDR3 protein. The table records 750,000 to 900,000 distinct CDR3 sequences, almost 30% of them present only once. This sample comprised cultured CD8+ T cells from PBMCs, obtained from culture after CMV antigen stimulation. The TCR originated in a human donor in good health (CMV status not recorded). Some clones in this sample may be carry-over from other donors' samples. V is TRBV4-3 and J is TRBJ2-1, with a tentative D call TRBD1 (5 bases). In nucleotides, the CDR3 is TGCGCCAGCAGCCAAGATGACAGAAGCTCCTACAATGAGCAGTTCTTC. Protein sequence: CASSQDDRSSYNEQFF.